Presented here are 31 T cell receptor beta chains from one specimen sequenced in a study of human T cells and chemical hapten exposure. Stated time point: pre-sensitization, week 0. The treatment denotes: therapeutic diphenylcyclopropenone sensitization with weekly scalp DPC. MiXCR was run by TCRdb on the RACE reads, yielding one entry per CDR3 protein. The top ten hold approximately 3.4% of the sample, which has roughly 100,000 distinct CDR3 sequences, less than 14% seen once. Material: whole blood, obtained in connection with sensitization to the hapten diphenylcyclopropenone (DPC). The source of these receptors is a woman aged 55-69 years with alopecia areata. Some clones in this sample may be carry-over from other donors' samples.

The CDR3 DNA reads TGTGCCATCAGTGAGTCCAGTCTAGGCTACACCTTC. Translation: CAISESSLGYTF. The genes are TRBV10-3 and TRBJ1-2; the D is unclear. CDR1 ENHRY and CDR2 SYGVKD come from the germline V gene. Trimming removed 0 bases at V and 8 bases at J, with 7 bases between. The length of the CDR3 is 12 residues.

The J gene is TRBJ2-7, the V gene TRBV20-1, with 8 bases matching TRBD1. The CDR3 extends over 15 amino acids. V lost 5 bases, J lost 0 bases, and 9 bases stayed unmatched. Looked up from germline, CDR1 is DFQATT and CDR2 is SNEGSKA (reference sequence). CDR3 DNA sequence: TGCAGTGCTGAGAGCGGACAGGGAATCTCCTACGAGCAGTACTTC. Amino acid sequence: CSAESGQGISYEQYF.

The chain joins TRBV20-1 to TRBJ1-5; D is ambiguous. Germline CDR1 DFQATT, CDR2 SNEGSKA (reference sequence). V was shortened by 0 bases and J by 3 bases, with 9 bases between the two germline ends. This CDR3 has 14 residues. DNA for the CDR3: TGCAGTGCTAGAGAGGGCAGCCTCAATCAGCCCCAGCATTTT. The encoded protein is CSAREGSLNQPQHF.

The chain has TRBV7-6 and TRBJ2-7, with no clear D. The germline V and J ends were trimmed by 5 bases and 3 bases, with 11 bases remaining between them. Germline assignment: CDR1 SGHVS and CDR2 FNYEAQ. The CDR3 is 13 residues long. The CDR3 DNA follows: TGTGCCAGCAGCGGCAACGGAATCTACGAGCAGTACTTC. Encoded protein: CASSGNGIYEQYF.

The chain recombines TRBV7-8 with TRBJ1-1, with D tentatively TRBD1 (6 bases). V lost 0 bases to trimming and J lost 11 bases, with 16 bases between them. In germline, CDR1 is SGHVS, CDR2 FQNEAQ. This CDR3 is built from 14 residues. This CDR3 reads CASSLAQGFRRAFF. The CDR3 region has the DNA TGTGCCAGCAGCTTAGCGCAGGGGTTCCGTAGGGCTTTCTTT.

The rearrangement links TRBV9 to TRBJ2-7, with D possibly TRBD2 on 5 matching bases. Trimming took 5 bases from V and 5 from J, leaving 20 bases between them. There are 15 residues in the CDR3. From germline, CDR1 is SGDLS and CDR2 YYNGEE. CDR3 sequence (DNA): TGTGCCAGCAGTGGTACTACGAGCGGTGGTAACGAGCAGTACTTC. Its translation: CASSGTTSGGNEQYF.

In its sample, this clonotype was seen many times. This chain uses TRBV29-1 with TRBJ2-3, with 11 nucleotides matching TRBD2. The CDR3 is made up of 16 amino acids. With 3 bases clipped from V and 2 bases from J, the junction kept 7 bases outside the gene matches. Germline CDR1 is SQVTM and CDR2 is ANQGSEA. Here the CDR3 reads CSVEVPSGGYTDTQYF. The DNA of the CDR3 is TGCAGCGTTGAGGTCCCTAGCGGGGGGTACACAGATACGCAGTATTTT.

This clonotype was detected a few times. The chain has TRBV10-3 and TRBJ2-3, with D perhaps matching TRBD1 (5 bases). The CDR3 is 15 amino acids. CDR1 is ENHRY and CDR2 is SYGVKD in the germline V gene. Trimming left V 4 bases short and J 4 bases short, with 15 bases between. The CDR3 DNA follows: TGTGCCATCAGTGGGCAGGGTTCCCCCGCAGATACGCAGTATTTT. Translation: CAISGQGSPADTQYF.

This clonotype appeared a few times. This chain uses TRBV7-2 with TRBJ2-5; TRBD2 matches at 10 bases. Germline values: CDR1 SGHTA, CDR2 FQGNSA. Germline trimming cut 5 bases from V and 5 bases from J; bases unmatched to any gene: 8. The CDR3 has 15 amino acids. This CDR3 is CASSISGGAGETQYF. CDR3 bases: TGTGCCAGCAGCATCAGCGGGGGGGCCGGGGAGACCCAGTACTTC.

This clonotype was found many times. V usage is TRBV7-6 and J usage is TRBJ2-3, with TRBD2 matching 8 bases. The CDR3 length is 14 residues. Losses at the gene ends were 4 bases for V and 6 bases for J; bases not matched to a gene: 6. CDR1 and CDR2 (germline): SGHVS, FNYEAQ. The chain's CDR3 is CASSWTGGLDTQYF. The CDR3, as DNA: TGTGCCAGCAGCTGGACGGGGGGGTTGGATACGCAGTATTTT.

This clonotype was seen repeatedly, ten times or more. This chain connects TRBV29-1 to TRBJ2-1; D is uncertain. CDR3 length: 14 amino acids. Looked up from germline, CDR1 is SQVTM and CDR2 is ANQGSEA. V dropped 4 bases and J dropped 0 bases, with 10 bases sitting between them. The CDR3 here is CSVGRSFSYNEQFF. Here the CDR3 DNA reads TGCAGCGTTGGCAGGTCCTTCTCCTACAATGAGCAGTTCTTC.

This chain uses TRBV5-6 with TRBJ2-1, with D unclear. CDR3 length equals 13 residues. V was trimmed by 1 base and J by 5 bases, leaving 7 bases between them. Germline values: CDR1 SGHDT, CDR2 YYEEEE. For the CDR3, the DNA is TGTGCCAGCAGCTTGCTGGTAGACAATGAGCAGTTCTTC. Translating it yields CASSLLVDNEQFF.

This clonotype was seen more than once but under ten times. The genes are TRBV20-1 and TRBJ2-1; TRBD2 is a possible D gene (7 bases). Trimming removed 1 base from V and 0 bases from J, with 16 bases in between. The CDR3 totals 17 residues. Germline CDR1 and CDR2: DFQATT and SNEGSKA (reference sequence). The CDR3 DNA reads TGCAGTGCTAGAGGCCAAGCGGGACATAGCTCCTACAATGAGCAGTTCTTC. Translation gives CSARGQAGHSSYNEQFF.

This sequence joins TRBV6-1 and TRBJ2-6; tentatively, D is TRBD1 (5 bases). CDR1 is MNHNS and CDR2 is SASEGT in the germline V gene. CDR3 size: 15 residues. V was cut by 5 bases and J by 4 bases, with 12 bases left in between. CDR3 region: CASSSRVSGANVLTF. CDR3 nucleotide sequence: TGTGCCAGCAGTTCCAGGGTGTCAGGGGCCAACGTCCTGACTTTC.

This clonotype showed up many times. This chain links TRBV6-5 with TRBJ1-2, with D unclear. The CDR3 runs 15 residues. Germline CDR1 and CDR2: MNHEY and SVGAGI. Between the trimmed V and J ends, which lost 6 bases and 4 bases, there was a span of 18 bases. In DNA form, the CDR3 reads TGTGCCAGCAGGTCCCGGTGGGTATTCGGCTATGGCTACACCTTC. It encodes CASRSRWVFGYGYTF.

This clonotype was observed a handful of times. The chain combines TRBV12-3 or TRBV12-4 with TRBJ1-4, with a tentative D call TRBD1 (5 bases). Trimming cost V 5 bases and J 8 bases, with 24 bases left between them. The CDR3 is 17 amino acids. CDR3 coding DNA: TGTGCCAGCAGTCCCTCAATTCGACGGGACCTCCGGGAAAAACTGTTTTTT. This translates into CASSPSIRRDLREKLFF.

This clonotype has just a few counts. This chain connects TRBV20-1 to TRBJ2-1; D is ambiguous. V was shortened by 5 bases and J by 6 bases, with 32 bases between the two germline ends. The CDR3 totals 19 residues. The germline CDR1 and CDR2 sequences are DFQATT and SNEGSKA (reference sequence). The chain's CDR3 is CSAENSGPGPGLPPNEQFF. In DNA form, the CDR3 reads TGCAGTGCTGAAAACAGTGGTCCAGGTCCGGGCCTGCCCCCCAATGAGCAGTTCTTC.

This clonotype was detected only a few times. The chain is built from TRBV7-2 and TRBJ1-5; D is undetermined. The CDR3 is 16 residues long. Between the trimmed V and J ends, which lost 2 bases and 0 bases, there was a span of 11 bases. In germline, CDR1 is SGHTA, CDR2 FQGNSA. CDR3 bases: TGTGCCAGCAGCTTAAGTAGTTGGGTTAGCAATCAGCCCCAGCATTTT. As protein: CASSLSSWVSNQPQHF.

This clonotype has more than one count but fewer than ten. This chain joins TRBV29-1 and TRBJ1-1; 7 bases match TRBD1. With V trimmed by 6 bases and J by 0 bases, 4 bases remained unmatched. This CDR3 is built from 13 residues. CDR1 is SQVTM, CDR2 ANQGSEA, per germline. The CDR3 is CSVGTALNTEAFF. CDR3 DNA: TGCAGCGTCGGGACAGCTCTGAACACTGAAGCTTTCTTT.

This clonotype showed up many times. The chain joins TRBV5-1 to TRBJ2-5; D ambiguous. Germline lookup yields CDR1 SGHRS and CDR2 YFSETQ. V was clipped by 1 base and J by 3 bases, with 7 bases between them. The CDR3 has 13 amino acids. CDR3 protein: CASSLPGEETQYF. The CDR3 coding sequence is TGCGCCAGCAGCTTGCCAGGCGAAGAGACCCAGTACTTC.

The chain recombines TRBV18 with TRBJ1-1; D is unclear. The V end lost 3 bases, the J end lost 0 bases, and 11 bases lay between the germline ends. This CDR3 has 15 residues. The V gene's germline CDR1 is KGHSH and CDR2 LQKENI. CDR3 in DNA: TGTGCCAGCTCACCCGGGGTCAACCTGAACACTGAAGCTTTCTTT. It translates to CASSPGVNLNTEAFF.

The chain employs TRBV21-1 and TRBJ2-7; the DNA was not used to check the table's D call, TRBD1. TRBV21-1 is an annotated pseudogene. The CDR3 is 16 residues long. The CDR3 coding sequence is TGTGCCAGCAGCAAAGTCTGGACAGGGGTATCCTACGAGCAGTACTTC. Amino acids: CASSKVWTGVSYEQYF.

The chain uses TRBV5-4 and TRBJ2-7; D call uncertain. Germline CDR1 is SGHNT and CDR2 is YYREEE (reference sequence). The CDR3 consists of 15 residues. V lost 0 bases, J lost 3 bases, and 13 bases lay in between. CDR3 nucleotides: TGTGCCAGCAGCTTGGCGTCTGGGATACTCTACGAGCAGTACTTC. As protein: CASSLASGILYEQYF.

In its sample, this clonotype was seen a few times. The gene calls are TRBV5-4 and TRBJ2-5, with TRBD1 as a possible D gene (6 bases). The CDR3 loop spans 13 amino acids. Per the germline V gene, CDR1 is SGHNT and CDR2 is YYREEE (reference sequence). V was shortened by 0 bases and J by 4 bases, with 7 bases between the two germline ends. The CDR3: CASSLEGVETQYF. CDR3 nucleotide sequence: TGTGCCAGCAGCTTGGAGGGGGTAGAGACCCAGTACTTC.

The V call is TRBV29-1, the J call TRBJ1-1; TRBD1 is a possible D gene (6 bases). Germline values: CDR1 SQVTM, CDR2 ANQGSEA. CDR3 length: 17 residues. V was pared by 4 bases and J by 0 bases, with 21 bases between. The CDR3 nucleotides read TGCAGCGTTGCCCCCCATACAGGGACTGGCATGAACACTGAAGCTTTCTTT. As protein: CSVAPHTGTGMNTEAFF.

Of note for this clonotype: The junction departs from germline at one end; a sequencing error may be responsible. The chain couples TRBV29-1 to TRBJ1-1; 9 bases line up with TRBD1. This CDR3 is 13 amino acids long. Germline CDR1 is SQVTM and CDR2 is ANQGSEA. This chain's CDR3 is CSVEGQGTTEAFF. The CDR3 nucleotides read TGCAGCGTGGAAGGACAGGGGACCACTGAAGCTTTCTTT.

This clonotype was seen at least ten times. This chain links TRBV29-1 with TRBJ1-4, with D hard to call. The germline V gene encodes CDR1 SQVTM and CDR2 ANQGSEA. This CDR3 comprises 13 residues. V was pared by 6 bases and J by 6 bases, with 14 bases between. CDR3 loop: CSVAARRDEKLFF. The DNA for the CDR3 is TGCAGCGTAGCTGCACGGAGAGATGAAAAACTGTTTTTT.

The rearrangement links TRBV29-1 to TRBJ1-1; tentative D call: TRBD1 (6 bases). Trimming took 3 bases from V and 5 from J, leaving 13 bases between them. Germline V gives CDR1 SQVTM, CDR2 ANQGSEA. The CDR3 consists of 13 residues. In DNA form, the CDR3 reads TGCAGCGTTGATGACAGGCGTGGGACTGAAGCTTTCTTT. Translated: CSVDDRRGTEAFF.

In this sample, this clonotype turned up many times. The V call is TRBV7-9, the J call TRBJ1-4; D possibly corresponds to TRBD1 (6 bases). Between the trimmed V and J ends, which lost 1 base and 3 bases, there was a span of 9 bases. This CDR3 has 15 amino acids. The germline CDR1 and CDR2 sequences are SEHNR and FQNEAQ (reference sequence). For the CDR3, the DNA is TGTGCCAGCAGCTTAGGGACAGCGGCTAATGAAAAACTGTTTTTT. Protein product: CASSLGTAANEKLFF.

The chain joins TRBV5-1 to TRBJ2-7, with 7 positions matching TRBD2. J gave up 3 bases and V 0 bases, and 3 bases lay outside the gene matches. The CDR3 has 14 residues. Germline V gene sequence: CDR1 SGHRS, CDR2 YFSETQ. The CDR3 here is CASSLGGGGYEQYF. The CDR3 DNA sequence: TGCGCCAGCAGCTTGGGTGGCGGGGGCTACGAGCAGTACTTC.

This clonotype was seen more than once but under ten times. V is TRBV4-2 and J is TRBJ2-7; D is undetermined. This CDR3 comprises 15 residues. V was trimmed by 0 bases and J by 0 bases, leaving 9 bases between them. Germline V gene lookup returns CDR1 LGHNA and CDR2 YNFKEQ. CDR3: CASSQDGFFSYEQYF. The CDR3, as DNA: TGTGCCAGCAGCCAAGACGGCTTCTTCTCCTACGAGCAGTACTTC.